This TCR beta chain was profiled in a study of PD-L1 blockade in urothelial cancer (dated by TCRdb to 2015 to 2018). Turning to the overall study: Therapy was started in about 2014 for all patients, and atezolizumab 1,200 mg was administered intravenously every 3 weeks. About 85% of the 29 patients were males with bladder-origin urothelial cancer, and 18 of 29 reported a prior smoking history. An ECOG performance status of 0 or 1 was recorded for the patients, and 0 to 3 prior chemotherapy regimens had been received by the patients. Blood samples were analyzed at two time points: 3 weeks after treatment start (second dose) and 6 weeks after treatment start. A median of around 150,000 T cells and some 84,000 unique TCRs was obtained from blood samples, and a median clonality of approximately 0.08 was observed. An exploratory multi-omic analysis was conducted of the somatic, immune and clinical correlates of response to PD-L1 blockade with atezolizumab in urothelial cancer. TCR sequencing covered pretreatment tumor samples and matched, serially collected peripheral blood taken before and after atezolizumab treatment. Durable clinical benefit was defined as progression-free survival longer than 6 months, and TCR features were also tested against progression-free and overall survival. Whole exome sequencing and RNA sequencing of pretreatment tumors were performed alongside TCR sequencing in the same patients. Durable clinical benefit was achieved by nine patients but not by the remaining 20. Pretreatment blood TCR-seq was available for under 35 patients, at least one posttreatment blood collection was obtained for 24 patients, and tumor TCR-seq was available for 24 patients.

The cohort included about 29 patients with locally advanced or metastatic urothelial carcinoma who were treated at Memorial Sloan Kettering on a trial protocol. Peripheral blood mononuclear cells were collected pretreatment and during treatment, with between 1 and 8 total time points obtained per patient. The Qiagen DNeasy Blood extraction kit was used to purify genomic DNA from total PBMCs and tumor samples. Collected pretreatment and during treatment, PBMCs were isolated and stored as previously described. On this clone: This receptor's antigen is unknown. No base qualities exist here, and no much larger clone lies one base off it.

Taken from the germline V gene, the CDR1 and CDR2 loops are SGHVS and FQNEAQ. V gives up 5 bases and J gives up 1 base, and the segment between their germline ends measures 15 bases. Reading from cysteine to phenylalanine, the CDR3 counts 16 amino acids. Left in the record is the CDR3 DNA by itself, 48 bases read in frame from the first base. What the research found in general, with its limitations: Improved progression-free and overall survival was associated with having pretreatment peripheral blood TCR clonality below the median. Among patients with durable benefit, tumor-associated TCR clones showed greater expansion in peripheral blood 3 weeks after treatment started (n = 22, p = 0.022). Because the sample size was small (n of about 29) and many of the analyses were exploratory, the results are meant to be hypothesis-generating.

Synthetic TCR analog templates were spiked into each PCR so that absolute template abundance could be estimated from read counts. The immunoSEQ assay was used to amplify TCRbeta CDR3 regions from genomic DNA with bias-controlled V and J gene primers. Sequencing of rearranged TCRbeta segments was performed at approximately 20X coverage. The original pipeline was this. Sequencing errors were corrected by clustering and CDR3s were annotated against IMGT to assign V, D and J genes. Only productive TCRbeta rearrangements were used in downstream analyses, excluding out-of-frame or stop-codon sequences. To compute clonality, Shannon entropy was normalized by the log of the number of unique productive sequences and then subtracted from one. Clones differing between time points or between blood and tumor were identified by Fisher's exact test with Benjamini-Hochberg correction at adjusted p below 0.01. This is the immuneACCESS table as TCRdb keeps it, with only in-frame sequences that have V and J called. A part of the clones is gone; compared with another copy, unresolved V genes explain less than half, and the rest is unexplained. The D gene and trimming were derived from the DNA, and the V and J assignments and clone size from that table. Recorded for this sample are roughly 16,000 clones; 75% to 90% of them occurred a single time. Around 5.5% of the sample lies in the top ten.

The sample consisted of PBMCs, taken around atezolizumab (anti-PD-L1) treatment. Here the chain combines TRBV7-8 and TRBJ2-4, with TRBD2 as a weak D call on 6 bases. The clonotype originates from a man aged 50-59 years with urothelial cancer. The CDR3 protein: CASSPTGVSAKNIQYF. The DNA sequence is as follows: TGTGCCAGCAGCCCAACGGGGGTTTCTGCCAAAAACATTCAGTACTTC.